This T cell receptor (beta chain) comes out of a study of blood T cell repertoires in COVID-19. The authors' processing: Researchers report that nucleated cell counts were estimated from reference gene primer amplification. The repertoire was sequenced with immunoSEQ multiplex PCR; TCRdb's copy has only in-frame clones and lacks some. For V, J and clone size, that table is used; D and trimming come from the DNA. This table holds around 58,000 clones, approximately 85% found once. This CDR3 has 16 residues. Trimming removed 5 bases from V and 1 base from J, with 15 bases in between. The germline V gene encodes CDR1 SGHAT and CDR2 FQNNGV. This clone was observed a few times.

This clonotype was obtained from a human donor in a cohort sampled during active COVID-19. What was sequenced was peripheral blood. The chain recombines TRBV11-2 with TRBJ1-3; D unclear. CDR3 DNA: TGTGCCAGCAGCCCCCGGGGAGTCGAGTCTGGAAACACCATATATTTT. This gives the protein CASSPRGVESGNTIYF.